This T cell receptor beta chain emerged from a study of T cells in Graves' hyperthyroidism and ophthalmopathy. RNA transcripts yielded amplified TCR beta CDR3 regions. The TCR CDR3 was amplified in a first-round RT-PCR using the HTBI primer set. TCRdb re-derived calls from the multiplex PCR reads in MiXCR, one entry per CDR3 protein. The sample records fewer than 450,000 distinct CDR3 sequences, less than 20% being singletons. Trimming stripped 4 bases from V and 3 bases from J, with 13 bases between. Germline V gene data show CDR1 as KGHSY and CDR2 as FQNENV. The CDR3 extends over 14 amino acids. Ophthalmopathy patients all had a Clinical Activity Score of at least 3, a NOSPECS grade of at least 4 and disease under 3 months old. Diagnoses were made from clinical symptoms, serum measures (thyroxine and TRAb), thyroid ultrasound and orbital computed tomography.

The material sequenced was blood. The rearrangement links TRBV16 to TRBJ2-7; no reliable D call. This TCR came from a man younger than 35 with Graves' ophthalmopathy. The DNA of the CDR3 is TGTGCCAGCAGCCCCAGTGGCTCCTACTACGAGCAGTACTTC. Translation: CASSPSGSYYEQYF.